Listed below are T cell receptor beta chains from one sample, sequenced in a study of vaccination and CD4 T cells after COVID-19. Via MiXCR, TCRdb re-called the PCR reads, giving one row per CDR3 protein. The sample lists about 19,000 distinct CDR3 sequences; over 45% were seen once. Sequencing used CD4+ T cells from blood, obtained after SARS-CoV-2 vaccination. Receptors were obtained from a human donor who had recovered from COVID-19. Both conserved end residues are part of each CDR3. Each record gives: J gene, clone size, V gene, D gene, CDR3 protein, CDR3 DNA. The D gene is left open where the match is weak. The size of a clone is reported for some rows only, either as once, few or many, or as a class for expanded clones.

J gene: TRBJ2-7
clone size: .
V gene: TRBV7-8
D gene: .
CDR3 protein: CASSQPGTPPYEQYF
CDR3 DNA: TGTGCCAGCAGCCAACCCGGGACTCCACCCTACGAGCAGTACTTC

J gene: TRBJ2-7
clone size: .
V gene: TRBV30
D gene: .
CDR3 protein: CAWSPGQALEQYF
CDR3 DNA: TGTGCCTGGAGTCCGGGACAAGCTCTCGAGCAGTACTTC

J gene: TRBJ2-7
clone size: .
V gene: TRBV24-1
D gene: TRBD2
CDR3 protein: CATSDATSSEQYF
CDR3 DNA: TGTGCCACCAGTGATGCGACTAGCTCCGAGCAGTACTTC

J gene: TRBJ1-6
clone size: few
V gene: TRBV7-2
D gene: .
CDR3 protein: CASSSPVLGGNSPLHF
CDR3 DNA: TGTGCCAGCAGCTCTCCAGTCTTGGGGGGGAATTCACCCCTCCACTTT

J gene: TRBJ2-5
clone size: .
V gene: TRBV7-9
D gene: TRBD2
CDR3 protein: CASSSDVVASGSFYGQETQYF
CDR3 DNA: TGTGCCAGCAGCTCAGATGTAGTCGCTAGCGGGAGCTTTTATGGTCAAGAGACCCAGTACTTC

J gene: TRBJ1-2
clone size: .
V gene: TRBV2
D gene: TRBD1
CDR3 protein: CASSRTGNEWLGYTF
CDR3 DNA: TGTGCCAGCAGTCGGACAGGGAATGAATGGCTTGGCTACACCTTC

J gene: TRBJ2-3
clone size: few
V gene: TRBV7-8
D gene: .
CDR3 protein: CASSPEVGPGTSRYF
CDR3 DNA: .

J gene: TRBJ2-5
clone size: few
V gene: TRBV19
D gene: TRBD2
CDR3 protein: CASSIGGTSAETQYF
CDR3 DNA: TGTGCCAGTAGTATAGGTGGGACTAGCGCCGAGACCCAGTACTTC

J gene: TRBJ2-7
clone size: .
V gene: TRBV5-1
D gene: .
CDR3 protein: CASSFRGSSYEQYF
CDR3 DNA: TGCGCCAGCAGCTTCAGAGGGTCTTCCTACGAGCAGTACTTC

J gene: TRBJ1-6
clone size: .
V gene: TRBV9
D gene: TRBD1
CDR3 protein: CASSVASPGQGNSPLHF
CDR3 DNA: TGTGCCAGCAGCGTAGCCTCCCCCGGACAGGGGAATTCACCCCTCCACTTT

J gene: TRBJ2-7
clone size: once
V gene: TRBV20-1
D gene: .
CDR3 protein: CSGETRDRTYEQYF
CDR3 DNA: TGCAGTGGAGAGACGAGGGACCGTACCTACGAGCAGTACTTC

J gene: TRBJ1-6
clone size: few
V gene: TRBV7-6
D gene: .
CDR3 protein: CATGPVNNSPLHF
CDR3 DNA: TGTGCCACAGGGCCGGTAAATAATTCACCCCTCCACTTT

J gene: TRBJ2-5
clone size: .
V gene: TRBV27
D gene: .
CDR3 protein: CASSLYSARPGETQYF
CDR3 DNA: TGTGCCAGCAGTTTATATTCTGCAAGGCCAGGGGAGACCCAGTACTTC

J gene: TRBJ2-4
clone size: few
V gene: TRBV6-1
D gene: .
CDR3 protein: CASSNGPGNIQYF
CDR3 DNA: TGTGCCAGCAGTAACGGTCCTGGAAACATTCAGTACTTC

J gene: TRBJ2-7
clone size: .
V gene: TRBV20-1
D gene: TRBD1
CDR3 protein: CSATGDRGHYEQYF
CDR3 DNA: TGCAGTGCTACCGGGGACAGGGGGCACTACGAGCAGTACTTC

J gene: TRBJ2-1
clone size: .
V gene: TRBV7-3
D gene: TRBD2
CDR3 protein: CASSLKSGLAGGNEQFF
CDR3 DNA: TGTGCCAGCAGCTTAAAATCGGGACTAGCGGGGGGCAATGAGCAGTTCTTC

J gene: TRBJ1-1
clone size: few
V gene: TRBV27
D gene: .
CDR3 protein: CASSPYRGGGTEAFF
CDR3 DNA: TGTGCCAGCAGTCCTTATCGGGGGGGGGGCACTGAAGCTTTCTTT

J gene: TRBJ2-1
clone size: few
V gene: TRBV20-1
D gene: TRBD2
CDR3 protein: CSAHSGRAYNEQFF
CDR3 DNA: TGCAGTGCCCATAGCGGGAGAGCGTACAATGAGCAGTTCTTC

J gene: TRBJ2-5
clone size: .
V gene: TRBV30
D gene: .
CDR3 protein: CAWHPFGEETQYF
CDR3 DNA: TGTGCCTGGCATCCTTTCGGGGAAGAGACCCAGTACTTC

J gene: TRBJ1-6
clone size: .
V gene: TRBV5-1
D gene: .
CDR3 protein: CASSLSGPGGDSPLHF
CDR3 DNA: TGCGCCAGCAGCTTGAGCGGTCCGGGTGGGGATTCACCCCTCCACTTT

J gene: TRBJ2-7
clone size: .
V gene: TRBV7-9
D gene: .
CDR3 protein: CASSLVDRRYEQYF
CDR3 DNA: TGTGCCAGCAGCTTAGTTGACAGAAGATACGAGCAGTACTTC

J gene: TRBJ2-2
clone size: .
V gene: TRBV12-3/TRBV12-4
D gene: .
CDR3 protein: CATSIDRNTGELFF
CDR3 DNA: TGTGCCACCAGCATTGACCGGAACACCGGGGAGCTGTTTTTT

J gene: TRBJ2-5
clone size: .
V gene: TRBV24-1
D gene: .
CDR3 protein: CATSGWEETQYF
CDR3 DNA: TGTGCCACCAGCGGTTGGGAGGAGACCCAGTACTTC

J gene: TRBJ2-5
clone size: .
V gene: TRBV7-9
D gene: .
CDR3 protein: CASSPTGRGETQYF
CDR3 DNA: TGTGCCAGCAGTCCGACGGGCAGGGGAGAGACCCAGTACTTC

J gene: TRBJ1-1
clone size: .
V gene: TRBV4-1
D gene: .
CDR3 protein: CASSQDKVYGLNTEAFF
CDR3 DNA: TGCGCCAGCAGCCAAGATAAGGTGTACGGATTGAACACTGAAGCTTTCTTT

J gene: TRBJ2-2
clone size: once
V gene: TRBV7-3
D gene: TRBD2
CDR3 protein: CASSLAAGDGTGELFF
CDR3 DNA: TGTGCCAGCAGCTTAGCTGCGGGAGACGGCACCGGGGAGCTGTTTTTT

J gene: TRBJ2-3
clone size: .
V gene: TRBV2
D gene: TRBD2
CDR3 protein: CARRTSGSTDTQYF
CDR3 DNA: TGTGCCAGGCGGACTAGCGGGAGCACAGATACGCAGTATTTT

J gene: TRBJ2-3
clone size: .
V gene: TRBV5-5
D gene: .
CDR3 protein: CASSPRDFRTDTQYF
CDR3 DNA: TGTGCCAGCAGCCCCCGGGACTTCCGCACAGATACGCAGTATTTT

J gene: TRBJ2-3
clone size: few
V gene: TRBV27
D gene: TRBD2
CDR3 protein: CASSSPTSGRHTQYF
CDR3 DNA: TGTGCCAGCAGTTCCCCCACTAGCGGGAGACATACGCAGTATTTT

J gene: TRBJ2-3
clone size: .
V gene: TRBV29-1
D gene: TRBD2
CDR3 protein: CSVGTSGRADTQYF
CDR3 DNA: TGCAGCGTTGGGACTAGCGGGAGGGCAGATACGCAGTATTTT

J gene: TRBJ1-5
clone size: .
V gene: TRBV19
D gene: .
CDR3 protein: CASSDRRDQPQHF
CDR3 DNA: TGTGCCAGTAGTGACCGGCGGGATCAGCCCCAGCATTTT

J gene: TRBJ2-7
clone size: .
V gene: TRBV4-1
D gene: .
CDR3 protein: CASSPEGAYEQYF
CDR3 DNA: TGCGCCAGCAGCCCTGAGGGGGCCTACGAGCAGTACTTC

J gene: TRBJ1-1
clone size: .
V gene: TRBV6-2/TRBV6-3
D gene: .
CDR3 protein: CASSYSVNTEAFF
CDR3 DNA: TGTGCCAGCAGTTACTCGGTGAACACTGAAGCTTTCTTT

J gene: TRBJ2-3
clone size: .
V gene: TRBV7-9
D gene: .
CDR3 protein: CASSLGGVSTDTQYF
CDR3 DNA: TGTGCCAGCAGCTTAGGAGGAGTTAGCACAGATACGCAGTATTTT

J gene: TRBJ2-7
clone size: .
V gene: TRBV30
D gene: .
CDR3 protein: CAWTSFRGQEQYF
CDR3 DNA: TGTGCCTGGACCTCGTTCAGGGGACAAGAGCAGTACTTC

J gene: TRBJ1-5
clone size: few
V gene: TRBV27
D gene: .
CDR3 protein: CASSSGVDQPQHF
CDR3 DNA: TGTGCCAGCAGTTCGGGAGTCGATCAGCCCCAGCATTTT

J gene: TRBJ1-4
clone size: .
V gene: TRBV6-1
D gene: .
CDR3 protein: CASRASQEKLFF
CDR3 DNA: TGTGCCAGCAGAGCCTCCCAGGAAAAACTGTTTTTT

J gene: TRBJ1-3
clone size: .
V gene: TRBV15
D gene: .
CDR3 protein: CATSRDPSPGGNTIYF
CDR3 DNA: TGTGCCACCAGCAGAGATCCGTCTCCGGGGGGAAACACCATATATTTT